This is a list of T cell receptor beta chains from one sample in a study of blood T cell repertoires in COVID-19. Method: immunoSEQ multiplex PCR; TCRdb's copy keeps in-frame clones and lacks some. This sample has approximately 500,000 clones, with around nine tenths found just once. The specimen was peripheral blood. The receptors derive from a woman between 45 and 65 years old with COVID-19, enrolled during active disease. The CDR3 runs from the conserved cysteine through the conserved F or W. The D gene is left open where the match is weak. The size field is filled for only some rows; it gives once, few, many or a size class.

d_call,clone_size,v_call,j_call,cdr3_aa,cdr3_nt
.,.,TRBV5-1,TRBJ1-5,CASSYDSQEDQPQHF,TGCGCCAGCAGCTACGACTCCCAGGAGGATCAGCCCCAGCATTTT
.,.,TRBV11-3,TRBJ1-1,CASSLSLNTEAFF,TGTGCCAGCAGCTTATCTCTGAACACTGAAGCTTTCTTT
.,.,TRBV28,TRBJ2-1,CASSLSDFAYNEQFF,TGTGCCAGCAGTTTATCGGACTTTGCCTACAATGAGCAGTTCTTC
TRBD1,.,TRBV5-1,TRBJ2-5,CASNLHRGRQETQYF,TGCGCCAGCAACCTCCACAGGGGGCGGCAAGAGACCCAGTACTTC
.,.,TRBV6-5,TRBJ1-5,CASSGQLSNQPQHF,TGTGCCAGCAGCGGACAGCTTAGCAATCAGCCCCAGCATTTT
TRBD1,.,TRBV30,TRBJ1-6,CAWSPLAGGILPLHF,TGTGCCTGGAGTCCCTTGGCAGGGGGCATTCTACCCCTCCACTTT
.,.,TRBV25-1,TRBJ1-2,CASSELGLAIGYTF,TGTGCCAGCAGTGAATTAGGTTTAGCCATAGGCTACACCTTC
.,.,TRBV7-9,TRBJ2-2,CASSLEAGLAAGELFF,TGTGCCAGCAGCTTAGAGGCCGGGCTAGCTGCCGGGGAGCTGTTTTTT
TRBD2,.,TRBV7-2,TRBJ2-5,CASSLSSGGAPEETQYF,TGTGCCAGCAGCTTAAGTAGCGGGGGGGCTCCCGAAGAGACCCAGTACTTC
.,.,TRBV27,TRBJ2-7,CASSPRLWGELYEQYF,TGTGCCAGCAGTCCGCGCTTATGGGGGGAACTCTACGAGCAGTACTTC
TRBD1,.,TRBV28,TRBJ1-2,CASTPGQTHGYTF,TGTGCCAGCACCCCGGGACAGACACATGGCTACACCTTC
.,few,TRBV29-1,TRBJ1-1,CSARRAQNTEAFF,TGCAGCGCTCGGAGGGCCCAGAACACTGAAGCTTTCTTT
.,.,TRBV5-4,TRBJ1-2,CASSLDYWAGYTF,TGTGCCAGCAGCTTGGATTACTGGGCGGGCTACACCTTC
.,.,TRBV9,TRBJ2-7,CASSAHRRDYEQYF,TGTGCCAGCAGCGCCCATCGACGGGACTACGAGCAGTACTTC
.,.,TRBV7-9,TRBJ2-5,CASSFRGETQYF,TGTGCCAGCAGCTTTCGGGGGGAGACCCAGTACTTC
.,few,TRBV6-5,TRBJ2-1,CASSLRVNEQFF,TGTGCCAGCAGCCTCAGGGTAAATGAGCAGTTCTTC
.,.,TRBV5-6,TRBJ1-1,CASSDSSRRGSGTEAFF,TGTGCCAGCAGCGATAGTAGTCGTCGGGGTAGTGGCACTGAAGCTTTCTTT
.,.,TRBV10-2,TRBJ1-6,CATINWTEDNSPLHF,TGCGCCACCATCAATTGGACAGAGGATAATTCACCCCTCCACTTT
TRBD1,.,TRBV3-1/TRBV3-2,TRBJ1-3,CASSQNTGQFSGNTIYF,TGTGCCAGCAGCCAGAATACGGGACAGTTCTCTGGAAACACCATATATTTT
TRBD2,.,TRBV9,TRBJ2-5,CASSPPTSGGQETQYF,TGTGCCAGCAGCCCCCCGACTAGCGGGGGACAAGAGACCCAGTACTTC
TRBD1,.,TRBV28,TRBJ1-4,CASSPTGANEKLFF,TGTGCCAGCAGTCCGACAGGGGCTAATGAAAAACTGTTTTTT
TRBD1,.,TRBV10-1,TRBJ2-5,CASSEWRDRGYGQETQYF,TGCGCCAGCAGTGAGTGGAGGGACAGGGGGTATGGGCAAGAGACCCAGTACTTC
TRBD2,.,TRBV6-5,TRBJ2-3,CASSRSGTSGDTQYF,TGTGCCAGCAGCAGATCCGGGACTAGCGGAGATACGCAGTATTTT
.,.,TRBV5-1,TRBJ1-1,CASRTYREGKTEAFF,TGCGCCAGCAGGACGTACAGGGAGGGGAAGACTGAAGCTTTCTTT
TRBD2,.,TRBV30,TRBJ2-3,CAWSVLAGAADTQYF,TGTGCCTGGAGTGTACTAGCGGGGGCGGCGGATACGCAGTATTTT
TRBD2,.,TRBV25-1,TRBJ2-1,CASRAGGNEQFF,TGTGCCAGCAGGGCGGGGGGGAATGAGCAGTTCTTC
.,.,TRBV11-2,TRBJ1-4,CASRSGFANEKLFF,TGTGCCAGCCGGTCGGGGTTCGCTAATGAAAAACTGTTTTTT
.,.,TRBV5-4,TRBJ1-4,CASSLPGANEKLFF,TGTGCCAGCAGCCTGCCGGGGGCTAATGAAAAACTGTTTTTT
.,.,TRBV2,TRBJ1-4,CASSERHRVTNEKLFF,TGTGCCAGCAGTGAGCGCCACAGGGTAACTAATGAAAAACTGTTTTTT
.,.,TRBV7-9,TRBJ1-1,CASSFGGARNTEAFF,TGTGCCAGCAGCTTTGGGGGGGCAAGGAACACTGAAGCTTTCTTT
.,once,TRBV30,TRBJ2-1,CAWSVRRDSFYNEQFF,TGTGCCTGGAGTGTTAGGCGGGACAGCTTTTACAATGAGCAGTTCTTC